These 21 T cell receptor beta chains originate from one sample sequenced in a study of blood T cells in healthy people across ages. The authors ran a second PCR of about 7 to 12 cycles using a sample-barcoded 5' primer and a J-beta primer mix. TCRdb itself ran the 5' RACE reads through MiXCR, one entry per CDR3 protein. This repertoire shows over 950,000 distinct CDR3 sequences, around two fifths found once; its top ten account for over 10%. What was sequenced was blood. These receptors all come from a man between 18 and 35 years old in good health.

V is TRBV6-6 and J is TRBJ2-5; D possibly matches TRBD1 or TRBD2 (5 bases each). V lost 2 bases to trimming and J lost 3 bases, with 10 bases between them. Germline values: CDR1 MNHNY, CDR2 SVGAGI (reference sequence). The CDR3 covers 14 residues. The DNA for the CDR3 is TGTGCCAGCAGTTACCATAGGGGAGAAGAGACCCAGTACTTC. It codes for CASSYHRGEETQYF.

This CDR3 is CSAIVSSQFNTEAFF. The CDR3 DNA reads TGCAGTGCGATAGTCTCCTCGCAGTTTAACACTGAAGCTTTCTTT. The rearrangement links TRBV20-1 to TRBJ1-1; no reliable D call. CDR1 is DFQATT, CDR2 SNEGSKA, per germline (reference sequence). Trimming pared 6 bases from V and 2 bases from J, leaving 19 bases between. This CDR3 contains 15 residues.

CDR3 in DNA: TGTGCCACCAGTGATTCCACCAGGGGCAGACTATATAGCAATCAGCCCCAGCATTTT. It specifies CATSDSTRGRLYSNQPQHF. This chain connects TRBV24-1 to TRBJ1-5; possibly TRBD1 for D (6 bases). Germline loops: CDR1 KGHDR, CDR2 SFDVKD. There are 19 residues in the CDR3. V shed 2 bases and J shed 0 bases, with 19 bases lying between them.

This clonotype has only a few counts. The CDR3 sequence: CASSFQDRGFNEQFF. The CDR3 DNA follows: TGTGCCAGCAGCTTTCAGGACAGGGGGTTCAATGAGCAGTTCTTC. The chain combines TRBV7-9 with TRBJ2-1; 10 nucleotides match TRBD1. J gave up 6 bases and V 3 bases, and 5 bases lay outside the gene matches. There are 15 residues in the CDR3. From germline, CDR1 is SEHNR and CDR2 FQNEAQ (reference sequence).

This clonotype showed up just a few times. In nucleotides, the CDR3 is TGCGCCAGCAGCCACCAACCCGGGACAGCCACTGAAGCTTTCTTT. Its translation is CASSHQPGTATEAFF. The rearrangement links TRBV5-1 to TRBJ1-1, with TRBD1 matching over 7 bases. The V gene end was trimmed by 4 bases and the J gene end by 4 bases; junction bases not matched to a gene: 10. Germline V gene data show CDR1 as SGHRS and CDR2 as YFSETQ. This CDR3 has 15 amino acids.

DNA for the CDR3: TGTGCCAGTAGCCCGATTCCGGGACTGTCTGCTGAAGCTTTCTTT. Encoded protein: CASSPIPGLSAEAFF. The genes are TRBV19 and TRBJ1-1; perhaps TRBD1 as D (5 bases). Germline V lookup: CDR1 LNHDA, CDR2 SQIVND (reference sequence). V lost 6 bases, J lost 6 bases, and 20 bases lay in between. CDR3 size: 15 residues.

The V gene is TRBV20-1, the J gene TRBJ1-1, with 7 positions matching TRBD1. With 2 bases clipped from V and 4 bases from J, the junction kept 7 bases outside the gene matches. Germline V gives CDR1 DFQATT, CDR2 SNEGSKA (reference sequence). CDR3 length: 14 residues. DNA for the CDR3: TGCAGTGCTAGACCTCGACAGGGACTCACTGAAGCTTTCTTT. Residues: CSARPRQGLTEAFF.

In this sample, this clonotype turned up many times. The chain is built from TRBV7-2 and TRBJ2-1; D is ambiguous. CDR3 size: 13 residues. Trimming shortened V by 1 base and J by 7 bases, and 8 bases separated the two germline ends. CDR1 SGHTA and CDR2 FQGNSA come from the germline V gene. CDR3: CASSLDLRNEQFF. DNA of the CDR3: TGTGCCAGCAGCTTAGACCTTAGGAATGAGCAGTTCTTC.

The rearrangement uses TRBV10-3 and TRBJ1-1, with 9 bases matching TRBD1. The CDR3 runs 13 residues. The germline gives CDR1 ENHRY, CDR2 SYGVKD. Germline trimming cut 8 bases from V and 4 bases from J; bases unmatched to any gene: 5. The CDR3 protein is CAIGTGGITEAFF. The CDR3 DNA follows: TGTGCCATCGGAACAGGGGGCATCACTGAAGCTTTCTTT.

This clonotype was observed a handful of times. V and J are TRBV4-2 and TRBJ2-1, with 8 bases lining up with TRBD1. This CDR3 has 15 amino acids. J was trimmed by 9 bases and V by 4 bases; bases with no gene match: 11. CDR1 LGHNA and CDR2 YNFKEQ come from the germline V gene. CDR3 amino acids: CASSPGGSGTGEQFF. CDR3 in DNA: TGTGCCAGCAGCCCAGGGGGCTCCGGAACGGGTGAGCAGTTCTTC.

The rearrangement uses TRBV14 and TRBJ2-1; D might be TRBD2 (6 bases). CDR3 length equals 18 residues. Per the germline V gene, CDR1 is SGHDN and CDR2 is FVKESK. V was cut by 0 bases and J by 7 bases, with 22 bases left in between. The CDR3 coding sequence is TGTGCCAGCAGCCAAGAATGGGTGAACGGGAGCCTCCGGAATGAGCAGTTCTTC. It encodes CASSQEWVNGSLRNEQFF.

The chain carries TRBV7-2 and TRBJ2-1, with 7 positions matching TRBD2. CDR1 and CDR2 (germline): SGHTA, FQGNSA. Losses at the gene ends were 0 bases for V and 6 bases for J; bases not matched to a gene: 8. This CDR3 has 16 amino acids. The chain's CDR3 is CASSLAPGGLGNEQFF. In DNA form, the CDR3 reads TGTGCCAGCAGCTTAGCCCCGGGGGGTCTAGGCAATGAGCAGTTCTTC.

The V call is TRBV18, the J call TRBJ2-1, with D possibly TRBD2 on 5 matching bases. Germline loops: CDR1 KGHSH, CDR2 LQKENI. The CDR3 runs 13 residues. Deletions cut 3 bases from V and 5 bases from J, with 8 bases between. The CDR3 loop is CASSPEVDNEQFF. DNA of the CDR3: TGTGCCAGCTCACCGGAGGTGGACAATGAGCAGTTCTTC.

The sample holds many counts of this clonotype. Here the CDR3 DNA reads TGTGCCAGCAGCTCGGACCTATTCACCTCCTACGAGCAGTACTTC. Residues: CASSSDLFTSYEQYF. The rearrangement joins TRBV5-5 to TRBJ2-7, with unresolved D. V lost 3 bases, J lost 0 bases, and 13 bases lay in between. CDR3 length equals 15 residues. In germline, CDR1 is SGHKS, CDR2 YYEKEE (reference sequence).

This rearrangement joins TRBV7-3 to TRBJ2-3, with D perhaps TRBD2 (6 bases). The CDR3 has 16 amino acids. Trimming removed 5 bases at V and 0 bases at J, with 15 bases between. The germline CDR1 and CDR2 sequences are SGHTA and FQGTGA. CDR3 amino acids: CASSPKRAHSTDTQYF. The CDR3 DNA follows: TGTGCCAGCAGCCCCAAGCGGGCCCACAGCACAGATACGCAGTATTTT.

This clonotype showed up just a few times. This chain connects TRBV20-1 to TRBJ2-1; 10 bases line up with TRBD2. Germline trimming cut 6 bases from V and 7 bases from J; bases unmatched to any gene: 12. From germline, CDR1 is DFQATT and CDR2 SNEGSKA (reference sequence). CDR3 length equals 15 residues. The CDR3 DNA follows: TGCAGTGCAGCACCCGGGACTAGCGCGGGGAATGAGCAGTTCTTC. Translating gives CSAAPGTSAGNEQFF.

This clonotype was observed a few times. The chain combines TRBV27 with TRBJ1-2, with 8 bases lining up with TRBD1. The germline V gene encodes CDR1 MNHEY and CDR2 SMNVEV (reference sequence). The CDR3 has 11 amino acids. Losses at the gene ends were 10 bases for V and 5 bases for J; bases not matched to a gene: 3. The chain's CDR3 is CATGQGYGYTF. The CDR3 DNA is TGTGCCACCGGACAGGGATATGGCTACACCTTC.

J is TRBJ2-2 and V is TRBV9; TRBD2 matches 7 bases. CDR1 and CDR2 from the germline V gene are SGDLS and YYNGEE. V shed 4 bases, J shed 5 bases, and the junction held 8 bases outside the gene matches. There are 15 residues in the CDR3. CDR3: CASSPVRGVTGELFF. In nucleotides, the CDR3 is TGTGCCAGCAGCCCCGTACGGGGGGTGACCGGGGAGCTGTTTTTT.

The gene calls are TRBV25-1 and TRBJ1-4; D gene uncertain. The length of the CDR3 is 12 residues. Germline-derived CDR1 and CDR2 are MGHDK and SYGVNS. V was cut by 1 base and J by 7 bases, with 4 bases left in between. CDR3 sequence: CASSEWGEKLFF. In DNA form, the CDR3 reads TGTGCCAGCAGTGAATGGGGTGAAAAACTGTTTTTT.

This clonotype showed up just a few times. This rearrangement joins TRBV28 to TRBJ2-3, with D unresolved. V gave up 2 bases and J gave up 4 bases, with 10 bases separating them. Germline-derived CDR1 and CDR2 are MDHEN and SYDVKM. This CDR3 is 14 amino acids long. For the CDR3, the DNA is TGTGCCAGCAGTTTAAAGTTGCGGTCAGATACGCAGTATTTT. Translated, it gives CASSLKLRSDTQYF.

Only a few counts were recorded for this clonotype. The chain couples TRBV4-1 to TRBJ1-6, with D unresolved. V was trimmed by 3 bases and J by 5 bases, leaving 5 bases between them. The CDR3 runs 13 residues. The V gene's germline CDR1 is MGHRA and CDR2 YSYEKL. CDR3 DNA: TGCGCCAGCAGCCAGGAAAATAATTCACCCCTCCACTTT. Its protein is CASSQENNSPLHF.